One sample yielded the 26 T cell receptor beta chains listed below, sequenced in a study of CD4 and CD8 cells across lung adenocarcinoma regions. One entry per CDR3 protein, called by TCRdb with MiXCR from the PCR reads. Of roughly 11,000 distinct CDR3 sequences in the sample, approximately 50% are singletons; the top ten hold less than 40%. The sequencing input was CD8+ T cells from the center of a lung tumor. The receptor source for this set is a female donor with lung adenocarcinoma. The CD4 and CD8 labels of this study may be unreliable.

About this clonotype: At one end the junction does not follow the germline gene, possibly because of a read error. The rearrangement uses TRBV6-1 and TRBJ2-2; TRBD2 aligns across 14 bases. Germline CDR1 MNHNS, CDR2 SASEGT. The CDR3 runs to 17 residues. Here the CDR3 DNA reads TGTGCCAGCAGGCGACTAGCGGGGGGGGTGGGCACCGATACGCTGTATTTT. Its protein product is CASRRLAGGVGTDTLYF.

The chain joins TRBV6-1 to TRBJ2-5; D gene unclear. The germline V gene encodes CDR1 MNHNS and CDR2 SASEGT. V lost 4 bases and J lost 3, with 12 bases in between. CDR3 length: 14 residues. The CDR3 nucleotides are TGTGCCAGCAGTGTGATTCCAGGAGAAGAGACCCAGTACTTC. Encoded protein: CASSVIPGEETQYF.

By share, this clonotype ranks as large. The chain links TRBV10-1 to TRBJ2-1; 15 bases fit TRBD2. The CDR3 is 15 residues long. V lost 0 bases to trimming and J lost 13 bases; unmatched junction nucleotides: 4. CDR1 and CDR2 from the germline V gene are WNHNN and SYGVQD (reference sequence). CDR3 nucleotides: TGCGCCAGCAGTGAGTCGGGGACTAGCGGGGGGAACCAGTTCTTC. Translating gives CASSESGTSGGNQFF.

This clonotype has a handful of counts. This chain connects TRBV6-1 to TRBJ2-1, with D tentatively TRBD1 or TRBD2 (5 bases each). CDR3 length equals 12 residues. The V gene's germline CDR1 is MNHNS and CDR2 SASEGT. V was trimmed by 8 bases and J by 9 bases, leaving 14 bases between them. The CDR3 DNA follows: TGTGCCAGCGTGGGACCAGGGTTTGAGCAGTTCTTC. Residues: CASVGPGFEQFF.

The rearrangement links TRBV6-2 or TRBV6-3 to TRBJ2-1; D call uncertain. Between the trimmed V and J ends, which lost 2 bases and 0 bases, there was a span of 2 bases. CDR1 is MNHEY and CDR2 is SVGEGT in the germline V gene. CDR3 length equals 13 residues. The CDR3 coding sequence is TGTGCCAGCAGTTACAACTCCTACAATGAGCAGTTCTTC. Encoded protein: CASSYNSYNEQFF.

The chain combines TRBV6-5 with TRBJ2-1; D is possibly TRBD2 (5 bases). Trimming cost V 2 bases and J 10 bases, with 15 bases left between them. Germline V lookup: CDR1 MNHEY, CDR2 SVGAGI. The CDR3 covers 14 residues. The CDR3 DNA reads as TGTGCCAGCAGTTACGACCTCAGAGGCGGGGAGCAGTTCTTC. It codes for CASSYDLRGGEQFF.

The chain links TRBV6-5 to TRBJ1-2; maybe TRBD1 (5 bases). Trimming shortened V by 4 bases and J by 3 bases, and 12 bases separated the two germline ends. The CDR3 length is 14 residues. Germline V lookup: CDR1 MNHEY, CDR2 SVGAGI. This chain's CDR3 is CASSSSQAYYGYTF. In DNA, the CDR3 is TGTGCCAGCAGTTCCTCACAGGCCTACTATGGCTACACCTTC.

The genes are TRBV7-2 and TRBJ2-5; TRBD1 is a possible D gene (6 bases). The CDR3 spans 13 residues. The V end was cut by 5 bases, the J end by 11 bases, with 18 bases between. CDR1 is SGHTA and CDR2 is FQGNSA in the germline V gene. The CDR3 sequence is CASSRLGAFGQYF. CDR3 DNA sequence: TGTGCCAGCAGCCGTTTGGGGGCCTTTGGGCAGTACTTC.

V and J are TRBV6-5 and TRBJ2-5, with D perhaps matching TRBD1 or TRBD2 (6 bases each). Germline CDR1 and CDR2: MNHEY and SVGAGI. V lost 4 bases to trimming and J lost 4 bases, with 16 bases between them. The CDR3 runs to 15 residues. In DNA form, the CDR3 reads TGTGCCAGCAGTTTGGGGGCGGGGTGGTCAGAGACCCAGTACTTC. This encodes CASSLGAGWSETQYF.

In this sample, this clonotype turned up a few times. The rearrangement joins TRBV6-1 to TRBJ2-5; D perhaps matches TRBD1 (6 bases). The end of the DNA fits TRBJ2-7 better, so the J call may be wrong. The CDR3 covers 15 residues. Germline assignment: CDR1 MNHNS and CDR2 SASEGT. CDR3 DNA: TGTGCCAGCAGTGAGATGACAGGTGGAGCCTACGAGCAGTACTTC. As protein: CASSEMTGGAYEQYF.

The table lists this clonotype with many counts. The rearrangement links TRBV6-1 to TRBJ2-4; D is possibly TRBD2 (6 bases). CDR3 length: 15 amino acids. Trimming pared 4 bases from V and 2 bases from J, leaving 12 bases between. Germline V gene data show CDR1 as MNHNS and CDR2 as SASEGT. The CDR3 coding sequence is TGTGCCAGCAGTGGTAGTAGCGGAACCAAAAACATTCAGTACTTC. The encoded protein is CASSGSSGTKNIQYF.

The chain is built from TRBV24-1 and TRBJ2-1, with TRBD2 matching over 12 bases. The last part of the DNA fits TRBJ2-5 better; the J call may be wrong. CDR1 is KGHDR, CDR2 SFDVKD, per germline. There are 16 residues in the CDR3. CDR3 region: CATSGETSGRGETQYF. The CDR3 DNA sequence: TGTGCCACCAGTGGCGAGACTAGCGGGAGAGGGGAGACCCAGTACTTC.

This clonotype counts as medium-sized (0.01 to 0.1%). The chain recombines TRBV6-5 with TRBJ2-1; 12 nucleotides agree with TRBD2. TRBJ2-7 explains the end of the DNA better; the J call may be wrong. Germline assignment: CDR1 MNHEY and CDR2 SVGAGI. CDR3 size: 15 residues. Here the CDR3 reads CASRLLAGGSYEQYF. DNA for the CDR3: TGTGCCAGCAGACTACTAGCGGGGGGTTCCTACGAGCAGTACTTC.

This clonotype came up a few times. This chain links TRBV27 with TRBJ2-1; no clear D. Germline values: CDR1 MNHEY, CDR2 SMNVEV (reference sequence). V was trimmed by 8 bases and J by 5 bases, leaving 10 bases between them. The CDR3 has 12 residues. DNA for the CDR3: TGTGCCAGCGCCGTAGGTAACAATGAGCAGTTCTTC. As protein: CASAVGNNEQFF.

This chain joins TRBV6-1 and TRBJ2-5; TRBD2 matches at 7 bases. With the DNA end fitting TRBJ2-1 better, the J assignment may be wrong. The CDR3 extends over 17 amino acids. Germline V CDR1 and CDR2: MNHNS, SASEGT. CDR3 DNA: TGTGCCAGCAGTGCCCAGGGAGGGCTTTCGCCTCGCAATGAGCAGTTCTTC. It specifies CASSAQGGLSPRNEQFF.

This clonotype was seen a few times. Written as DNA, the CDR3 is TGTGCCAGCATGCCAGGGTGGCGCGGTCGGGAGACCCAGTACTTC. Encoded protein: CASMPGWRGRETQYF. This rearrangement joins TRBV6-1 to TRBJ2-5; maybe TRBD1 (5 bases). The CDR3 is 15 amino acids. Germline CDR1 is MNHNS and CDR2 is SASEGT. Trimming took 7 bases from V and 5 from J, leaving 20 bases between them.

This rearrangement joins TRBV7-2 to TRBJ2-1; D is uncertain. Gene TRBJ2-5 matches the end of the DNA better, so the J call may be wrong. This CDR3 spans 13 amino acids. Looked up from germline, CDR1 is SGHTA and CDR2 is FQGNSA. The CDR3 bases are TGTGCCAGCAGCCCCCAACCTAGGGAGACCCAGTACTTC. Translation gives CASSPQPRETQYF.

This clonotype was picked up a small number of times. The rearrangement joins TRBV6-5 to TRBJ2-5; weak D call: TRBD1 (6 bases). The CDR3 is 16 amino acids. V was pared by 4 bases and J by 2 bases, with 17 bases between. Germline CDR1 is MNHEY and CDR2 is SVGAGI. Written as DNA, the CDR3 is TGTGCCAGCAGTTCCCCTCGTTACAGGGCGCAAGAGACCCAGTACTTC. Protein: CASSSPRYRAQETQYF.

This clonotype was observed a single time. The junction shows a germline mismatch at one end, possibly a read error. The chain employs TRBV6-1 and TRBJ2-3; 13 nucleotides match TRBD2. Germline V gene sequence: CDR1 MNHNS, CDR2 SASEGT. This CDR3 is built from 18 residues. CDR3 bases: TGTGCCAGCAGTGATACTAGCGGGGGGGCGATTCCCACAGATATTCAGTACTTT. The encoded protein is CASSDTSGGAIPTDIQYF.

This clonotype was observed a handful of times. V gene TRBV15 combines with J gene TRBJ2-7; TRBD1 aligns across 10 bases. CDR1 and CDR2 from the germline V gene are LNHNV and YYDKDF (reference sequence). J lost 3 bases, V lost 5 bases, and 19 bases had no gene match. This CDR3 has 19 residues. CDR3 DNA sequence: TGTGCCACCAGCGGGAAGCGGTACACCGGGACAGGGGAGGACTACGAGCAGTACTTC. Translating gives CATSGKRYTGTGEDYEQYF.

This sequence joins TRBV10-2 and TRBJ2-1; TRBD1 aligns across 8 bases. Trimming took 4 bases from V and 7 from J; bases not matched to a gene: 9. CDR1 and CDR2 (germline): WSHSY, SAAADI. The CDR3 is 15 amino acids. Here the CDR3 reads CASSATSGGVNEQFF. Written as DNA, the CDR3 is TGCGCCAGCAGTGCGACGTCAGGGGGCGTGAATGAGCAGTTCTTC.

The chain recombines TRBV20-1 with TRBJ2-1, with 10 bases fitting TRBD2. V lost 0 bases to trimming and J lost 5 bases; unmatched junction nucleotides: 4. The CDR3 runs 15 residues. CDR1 and CDR2 from the germline V gene are DFQATT and SNEGSKA (reference sequence). CDR3 loop: CSARDGTSVDNEQFF. The CDR3 DNA is TGCAGTGCTAGAGACGGGACTAGCGTCGACAATGAGCAGTTCTTC.

This rearrangement joins TRBV6-1 to TRBJ1-2; no definite D call. Trimming took 4 bases from V and 4 from J, leaving 7 bases between them. The CDR3 covers 12 residues. The germline V gene encodes CDR1 MNHNS and CDR2 SASEGT. CDR3 protein: CASSAGAYGYTF. The DNA for the CDR3 is TGTGCCAGCAGTGCCGGTGCCTATGGCTACACCTTC.

The rearrangement links TRBV12-3 or TRBV12-4 to TRBJ1-2; tentatively, D is TRBD1 (5 bases). The V end was cut by 5 bases, the J end by 3 bases, with 13 bases between. CDR3 length: 14 residues. The CDR3 coding sequence is TGTGCCAGCAGTCAAAGACAGCGGGACTATGGCTACACCTTC. Translated: CASSQRQRDYGYTF.

This chain connects TRBV6-1 to TRBJ2-2; 8 nucleotides match TRBD1. The CDR3 extends over 17 amino acids. The germline gives CDR1 MNHNS, CDR2 SASEGT. The V and J ends lost 6 bases and 1 base, in that order; junction bases with no gene match: 10. CDR3 amino acids: CASSSRTGFGNTGELFF. In DNA form, the CDR3 reads TGTGCCAGCAGCTCCCGGACAGGGTTCGGGAACACCGGGGAGCTGTTTTTT.

The sample holds many counts of this clonotype. This chain connects TRBV6-1 to TRBJ1-2; 7 positions match TRBD1. Germline trimming cut 8 bases from V and 8 bases from J; bases unmatched to any gene: 8. This CDR3 is built from 12 residues. CDR1 is MNHNS and CDR2 is SASEGT in the germline V gene. The CDR3 DNA reads as TGTGCCAGCGGCCGGGACAGAGACGGCTACACCTTC. It codes for CASGRDRDGYTF.